A selection of T cell receptor beta chains follows, all from one sample in a study of blood T cells in healthy people across ages. From the 5' RACE reads, TCRdb called clonotypes with MiXCR, one entry per CDR3 protein. The sample carries about a million distinct CDR3 sequences, under 50% recorded once. The specimen was blood. These receptors were obtained from a man aged 25 to 45 in good health. Both conserved end residues are part of each CDR3. D genes are given only for firm matches. The size entry is marked missing in some rows and otherwise reads once, few, many or a size class.

d_call: -; v_call: TRBV6-6; j_call: TRBJ1-1; clone_size: -; cdr3_aa: CASRQITANTEAFF; cdr3_nt: TGTGCCAGCAGACAGATAACAGCGAACACTGAAGCTTTCTTT
d_call: -; v_call: TRBV28; j_call: TRBJ1-1; clone_size: many; cdr3_aa: CASSFPGTFNTEAFF; cdr3_nt: TGTGCCAGCAGTTTCCCAGGGACGTTTAACACTGAAGCTTTCTTT
d_call: -; v_call: TRBV29-1; j_call: TRBJ2-3; clone_size: many; cdr3_aa: CSGRDPSTDTQYF; cdr3_nt: TGCAGCGGCAGGGACCCTAGCACAGATACGCAGTATTTT
d_call: TRBD2; v_call: TRBV11-2; j_call: TRBJ2-7; clone_size: -; cdr3_aa: CASSSRLAGTYEQYF; cdr3_nt: TGTGCCAGCAGCTCCCGACTAGCGGGGACTTACGAGCAGTACTTC
d_call: TRBD2; v_call: TRBV29-1; j_call: TRBJ2-5; clone_size: -; cdr3_aa: CSVGGLALQETQYF; cdr3_nt: TGCAGCGTTGGTGGACTAGCCCTCCAAGAGACCCAGTACTTC
d_call: TRBD2; v_call: TRBV5-1; j_call: TRBJ2-1; clone_size: -; cdr3_aa: CASSFESGAYNEQFF; cdr3_nt: TGCGCCAGCAGCTTCGAGAGCGGGGCTTACAATGAGCAGTTCTTC
d_call: TRBD2; v_call: TRBV5-1; j_call: TRBJ2-3; clone_size: -; cdr3_aa: CASSPDPLAGGTDTQYF; cdr3_nt: TGCGCCAGCAGCCCCGATCCACTAGCGGGGGGAACAGATACGCAGTATTTT
d_call: -; v_call: TRBV20-1; j_call: TRBJ2-7; clone_size: once; cdr3_aa: CSATVTGNYEQYF; cdr3_nt: TGCAGTGCTACCGTGACGGGAAACTACGAGCAGTACTTC
d_call: TRBD1; v_call: TRBV28; j_call: TRBJ2-7; clone_size: -; cdr3_aa: CASSVRDRALNLYEQYF; cdr3_nt: TGTGCCAGCAGTGTCCGGGACAGAGCCCTAAACCTCTACGAGCAGTACTTC
d_call: -; v_call: TRBV29-1; j_call: TRBJ1-2; clone_size: few; cdr3_aa: CSVERGAGYGYTF; cdr3_nt: TGCAGCGTTGAGCGGGGCGCGGGCTATGGCTACACCTTC
d_call: TRBD2; v_call: TRBV7-9; j_call: TRBJ2-7; clone_size: -; cdr3_aa: CASSLGLATPYEQYF; cdr3_nt: TGTGCCAGCAGCTTAGGACTAGCGACCCCCTACGAGCAGTACTTC
d_call: TRBD1; v_call: TRBV12-3/TRBV12-4; j_call: TRBJ2-3; clone_size: -; cdr3_aa: CASSKGTGVTDTQYF; cdr3_nt: TGTGCCAGCAGCAAAGGGACAGGGGTCACAGATACGCAGTATTTT
d_call: -; v_call: TRBV6-1; j_call: TRBJ2-4; clone_size: -; cdr3_aa: CASSESGSNIQYF; cdr3_nt: TGTGCCAGCAGTGAATCAGGTTCAAACATTCAGTACTTC
d_call: -; v_call: TRBV20-1; j_call: TRBJ2-5; clone_size: -; cdr3_aa: CSARRDTSRETQYF; cdr3_nt: TGCAGTGCTAGACGAGACACCTCCAGGGAGACCCAGTACTTC
d_call: -; v_call: TRBV27; j_call: TRBJ2-7; clone_size: few; cdr3_aa: CASSLGTTPYEQYF; cdr3_nt: TGTGCCAGCAGTTTAGGTACTACCCCCTACGAGCAGTACTTC
d_call: -; v_call: TRBV7-2; j_call: TRBJ1-2; clone_size: -; cdr3_aa: CASSFPGSYGYTF; cdr3_nt: TGTGCCAGCAGCTTCCCGGGGAGCTATGGCTACACCTTC
d_call: TRBD2; v_call: TRBV27; j_call: TRBJ2-7; clone_size: -; cdr3_aa: CASSLSGVVGRLAGIYEQYF; cdr3_nt: TGTGCCAGCAGTTTATCCGGTGTGGTCGGGAGACTAGCGGGGATATACGAGCAGTACTTC
d_call: -; v_call: TRBV4-2; j_call: TRBJ1-1; clone_size: -; cdr3_aa: CASSPSGEYTEAFF; cdr3_nt: TGTGCCAGCAGCCCCAGTGGGGAATACACTGAAGCTTTCTTT
d_call: TRBD1; v_call: TRBV29-1; j_call: TRBJ2-1; clone_size: few; cdr3_aa: CSAEFRDRLDNEQFF; cdr3_nt: TGCAGCGCTGAGTTCCGGGACAGGTTAGACAATGAGCAGTTCTTC
d_call: TRBD1; v_call: TRBV28; j_call: TRBJ1-6; clone_size: -; cdr3_aa: CASSFLQGDSAGPLHF; cdr3_nt: TGTGCCAGCAGTTTTCTACAGGGGGACTCGGCGGGTCCCCTCCACTTT
d_call: TRBD2; v_call: TRBV6-6; j_call: TRBJ2-1; clone_size: -; cdr3_aa: CASSLPSTSGGPNEQFF; cdr3_nt: TGTGCCAGCAGCCTTCCCTCGACTAGCGGGGGGCCCAATGAGCAGTTCTTC
d_call: -; v_call: TRBV20-1; j_call: TRBJ2-7; clone_size: many; cdr3_aa: CSARLTTGNYEQYF; cdr3_nt: TGCAGTGCTAGACTGACGACAGGAAACTACGAGCAGTACTTC
d_call: -; v_call: TRBV7-2; j_call: TRBJ2-1; clone_size: -; cdr3_aa: CANSLVFYGGGYNEQFF; cdr3_nt: TGTGCCAACAGCTTAGTGTTTTACGGGGGAGGTTATAATGAGCAGTTCTTC
d_call: -; v_call: TRBV7-8; j_call: TRBJ2-7; clone_size: -; cdr3_aa: CASAPGLVYEQYF; cdr3_nt: TGTGCCAGCGCCCCAGGGTTAGTCTACGAGCAGTACTTC
d_call: -; v_call: TRBV28; j_call: TRBJ2-5; clone_size: -; cdr3_aa: CASSSPLGAQVGETQYF; cdr3_nt: TGTGCCAGCAGTTCTCCCCTGGGCGCACAAGTGGGGGAGACCCAGTACTTC